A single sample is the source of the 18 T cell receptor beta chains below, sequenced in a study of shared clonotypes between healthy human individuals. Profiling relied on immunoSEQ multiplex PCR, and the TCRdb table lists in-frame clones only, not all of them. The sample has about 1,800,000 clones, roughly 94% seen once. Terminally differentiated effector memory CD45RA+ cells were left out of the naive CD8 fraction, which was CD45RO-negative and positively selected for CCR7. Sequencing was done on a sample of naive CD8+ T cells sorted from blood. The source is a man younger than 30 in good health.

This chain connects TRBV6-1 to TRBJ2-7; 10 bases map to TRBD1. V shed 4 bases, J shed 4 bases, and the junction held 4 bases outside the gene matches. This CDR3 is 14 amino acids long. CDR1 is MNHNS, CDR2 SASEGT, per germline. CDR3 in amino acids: CASSVGQGVYEQYF. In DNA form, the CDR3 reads TGTGCCAGCAGTGTTGGACAGGGGGTGTACGAGCAGTACTTC.

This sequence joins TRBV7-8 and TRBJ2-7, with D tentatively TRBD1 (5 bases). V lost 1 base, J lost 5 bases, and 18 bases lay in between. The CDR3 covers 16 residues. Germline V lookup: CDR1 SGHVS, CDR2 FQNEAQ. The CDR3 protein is CASSLEGPWTPDEQYF. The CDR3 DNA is TGTGCCAGCAGCTTAGAGGGTCCGTGGACACCGGACGAGCAGTACTTC.

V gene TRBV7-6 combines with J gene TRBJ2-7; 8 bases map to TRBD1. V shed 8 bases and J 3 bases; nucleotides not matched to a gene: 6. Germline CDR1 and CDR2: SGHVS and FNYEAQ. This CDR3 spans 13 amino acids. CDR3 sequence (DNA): TGTGCCAGCTCACAGGGGGAGGACTACGAGCAGTACTTC. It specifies CASSQGEDYEQYF.

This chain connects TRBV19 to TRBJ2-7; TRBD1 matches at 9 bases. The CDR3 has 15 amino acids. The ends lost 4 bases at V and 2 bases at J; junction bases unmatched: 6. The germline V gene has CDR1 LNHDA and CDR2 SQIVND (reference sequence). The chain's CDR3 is CASSTRQGGTYEQYF. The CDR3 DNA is TGTGCCAGTAGTACCAGACAGGGGGGAACCTACGAGCAGTACTTC. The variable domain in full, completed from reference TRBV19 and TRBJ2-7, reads DGGITQSPKYLFRKEGQNVTLSCEQNLNHDAMYWYRQDPGQGLRLIYYSQIVNDFQKGDIAEGYSVSREKKESFPLTVTSAQKNPTAFYLCASSTRQGGTYEQYFGPGTRLTVT.

The CDR3 protein is CASSLDRGPYEQYF. The CDR3 coding sequence is TGCGCCAGCAGCCTGGATAGGGGTCCCTACGAGCAGTACTTC. V and J are TRBV5-1 and TRBJ2-7; D possibly corresponds to TRBD1 (5 bases). Trimming took 4 bases from V and 2 from J, leaving 13 bases between them. Germline CDR1 SGHRS, CDR2 YFSETQ. This CDR3 region has 14 residues.

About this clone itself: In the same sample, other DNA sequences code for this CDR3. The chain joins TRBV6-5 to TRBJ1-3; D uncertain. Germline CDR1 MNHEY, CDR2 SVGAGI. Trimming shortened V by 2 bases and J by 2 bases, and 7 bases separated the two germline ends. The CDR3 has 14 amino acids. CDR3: CASSYGETGNTIYF. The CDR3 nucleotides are TGTGCCAGCAGTTACGGGGAGACTGGAAACACCATATATTTT.

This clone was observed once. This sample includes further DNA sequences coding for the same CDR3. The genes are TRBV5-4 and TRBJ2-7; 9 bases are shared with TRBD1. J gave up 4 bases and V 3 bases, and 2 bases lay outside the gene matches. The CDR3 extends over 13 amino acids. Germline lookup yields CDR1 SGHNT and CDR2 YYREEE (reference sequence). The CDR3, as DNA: TGTGCCAGCAGCTCGACAGGGGGTTACGAGCAGTACTTC. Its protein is CASSSTGGYEQYF.

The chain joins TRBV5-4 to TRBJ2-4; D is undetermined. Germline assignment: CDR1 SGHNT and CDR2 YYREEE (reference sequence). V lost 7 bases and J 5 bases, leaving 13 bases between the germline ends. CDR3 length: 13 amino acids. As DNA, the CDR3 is TGTGCCAGCTCCCCCTCAGAAGAAAACATTCAGTACTTC. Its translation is CASSPSEENIQYF.

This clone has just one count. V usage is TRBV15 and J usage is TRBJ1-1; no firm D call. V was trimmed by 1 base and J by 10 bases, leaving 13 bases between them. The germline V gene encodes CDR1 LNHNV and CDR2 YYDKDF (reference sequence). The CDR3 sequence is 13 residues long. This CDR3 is CATSRVFLGGAFF. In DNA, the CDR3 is TGTGCCACCAGCAGAGTTTTTTTGGGTGGAGCTTTCTTT.

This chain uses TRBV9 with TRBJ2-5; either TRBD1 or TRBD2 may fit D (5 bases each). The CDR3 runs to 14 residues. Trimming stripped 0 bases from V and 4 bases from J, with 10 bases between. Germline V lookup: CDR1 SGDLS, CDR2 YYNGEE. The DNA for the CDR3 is TGTGCCAGCAGCGTAGGGGGGAACGCAGAGACCCAGTACTTC. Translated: CASSVGGNAETQYF.

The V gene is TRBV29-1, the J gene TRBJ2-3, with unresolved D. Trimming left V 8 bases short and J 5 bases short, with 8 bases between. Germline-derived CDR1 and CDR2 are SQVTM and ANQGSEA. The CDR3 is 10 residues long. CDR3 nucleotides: TGCAGCCACCCTGGAGATACGCAGTATTTT. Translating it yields CSHPGDTQYF.

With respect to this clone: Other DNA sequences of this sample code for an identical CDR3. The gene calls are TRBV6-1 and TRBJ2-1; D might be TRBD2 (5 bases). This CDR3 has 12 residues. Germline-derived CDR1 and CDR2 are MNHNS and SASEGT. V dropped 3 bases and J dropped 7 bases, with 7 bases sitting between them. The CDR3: CASSDRGNEQFF. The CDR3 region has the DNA TGTGCCAGCAGTGACAGAGGGAATGAGCAGTTCTTC.

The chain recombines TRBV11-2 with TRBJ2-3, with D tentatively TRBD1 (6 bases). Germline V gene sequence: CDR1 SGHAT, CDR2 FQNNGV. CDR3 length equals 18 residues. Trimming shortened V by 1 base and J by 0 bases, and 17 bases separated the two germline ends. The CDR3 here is CASSLGQVLSASTDTQYF. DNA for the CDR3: TGTGCCAGCAGCTTAGGACAGGTTTTGTCGGCTAGCACAGATACGCAGTATTTT.

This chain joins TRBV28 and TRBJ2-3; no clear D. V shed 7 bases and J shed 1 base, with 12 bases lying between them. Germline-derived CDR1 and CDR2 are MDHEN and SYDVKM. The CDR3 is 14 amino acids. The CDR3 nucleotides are TGTGCCAGCACCCCTCGTGGGGGCACAGATACGCAGTATTTT. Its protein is CASTPRGGTDTQYF.

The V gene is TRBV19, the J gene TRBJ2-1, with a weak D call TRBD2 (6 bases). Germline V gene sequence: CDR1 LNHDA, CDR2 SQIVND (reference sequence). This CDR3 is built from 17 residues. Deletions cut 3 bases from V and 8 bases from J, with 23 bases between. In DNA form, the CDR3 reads TGTGCCAGTAGTATTTATGAGGAGGGTCCTGACTTCGATGAGCAGTTCTTC. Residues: CASSIYEEGPDFDEQFF.

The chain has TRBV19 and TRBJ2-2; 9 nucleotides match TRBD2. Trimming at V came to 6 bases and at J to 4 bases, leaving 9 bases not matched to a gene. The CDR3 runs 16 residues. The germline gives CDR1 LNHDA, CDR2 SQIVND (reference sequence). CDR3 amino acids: CASSGGLAGSTGELFF. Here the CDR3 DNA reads TGTGCCAGTAGCGGAGGGCTAGCGGGGTCCACCGGGGAGCTGTTTTTT.

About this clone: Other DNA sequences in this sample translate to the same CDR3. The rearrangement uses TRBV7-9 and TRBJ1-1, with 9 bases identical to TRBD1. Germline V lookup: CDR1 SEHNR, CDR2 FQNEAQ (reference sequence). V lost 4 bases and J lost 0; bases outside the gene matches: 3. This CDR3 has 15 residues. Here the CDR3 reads CASSWGQGLNTEAFF. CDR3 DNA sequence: TGTGCCAGCAGCTGGGGACAGGGTCTGAACACTGAAGCTTTCTTT.

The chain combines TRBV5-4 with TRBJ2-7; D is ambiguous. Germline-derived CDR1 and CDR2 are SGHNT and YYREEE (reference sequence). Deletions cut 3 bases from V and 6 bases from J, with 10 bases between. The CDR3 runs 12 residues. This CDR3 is CASSWGTGEQYF. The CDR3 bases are TGTGCCAGCAGCTGGGGTACTGGCGAGCAGTACTTC.